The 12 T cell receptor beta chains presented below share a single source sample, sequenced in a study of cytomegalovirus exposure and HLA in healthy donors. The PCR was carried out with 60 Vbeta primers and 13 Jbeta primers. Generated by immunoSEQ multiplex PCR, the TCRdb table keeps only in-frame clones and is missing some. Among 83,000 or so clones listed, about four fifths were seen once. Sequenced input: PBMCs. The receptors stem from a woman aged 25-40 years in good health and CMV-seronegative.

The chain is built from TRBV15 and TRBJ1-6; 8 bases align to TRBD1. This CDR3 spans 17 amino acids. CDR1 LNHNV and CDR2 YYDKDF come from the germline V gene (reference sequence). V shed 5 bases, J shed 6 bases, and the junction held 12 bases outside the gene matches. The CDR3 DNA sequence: TGTGCCACCAGCGGACCCCGGGCAGGGGGCCTTAATTCACCCCTCCACTTT. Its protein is CATSGPRAGGLNSPLHF.

The CDR3 nucleotides are TGCGCCAGCAGCTACAACAGGGGGAACACTGAAGCTTTCTTT. Translation gives CASSYNRGNTEAFF. The V call is TRBV5-1, the J call TRBJ1-1, with 7 bases fitting TRBD1. The CDR3 runs 14 residues. J gave up 1 base and V 3 bases, and 3 bases lay outside the gene matches. Germline V gene sequence: CDR1 SGHRS, CDR2 YFSETQ.

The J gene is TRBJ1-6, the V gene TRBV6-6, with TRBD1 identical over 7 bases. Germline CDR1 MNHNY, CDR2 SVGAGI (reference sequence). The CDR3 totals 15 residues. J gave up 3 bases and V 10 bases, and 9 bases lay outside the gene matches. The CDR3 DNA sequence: TGTGCCACTACCGAGACAGGGCACTATAATTCACCCCTCCACTTT. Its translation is CATTETGHYNSPLHF.

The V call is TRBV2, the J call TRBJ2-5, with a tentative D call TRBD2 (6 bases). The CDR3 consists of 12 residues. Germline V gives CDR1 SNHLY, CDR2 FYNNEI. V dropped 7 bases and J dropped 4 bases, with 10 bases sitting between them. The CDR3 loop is CASKTRGETQYF. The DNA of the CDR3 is TGTGCCAGCAAGACTAGGGGAGAGACCCAGTACTTC.

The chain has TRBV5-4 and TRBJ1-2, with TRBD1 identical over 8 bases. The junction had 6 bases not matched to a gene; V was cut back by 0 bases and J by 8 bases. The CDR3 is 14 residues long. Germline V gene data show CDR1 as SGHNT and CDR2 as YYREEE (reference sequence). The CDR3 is CASSLDQGAWGYTF. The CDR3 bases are TGTGCCAGCAGCTTGGATCAGGGGGCGTGGGGCTACACCTTC.

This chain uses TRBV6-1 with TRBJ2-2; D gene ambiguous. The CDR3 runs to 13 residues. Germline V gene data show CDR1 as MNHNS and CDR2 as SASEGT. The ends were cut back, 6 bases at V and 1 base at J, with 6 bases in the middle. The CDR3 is CASSPLNTGELFF. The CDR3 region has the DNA TGTGCCAGCAGCCCCTTGAACACCGGGGAGCTGTTTTTT.

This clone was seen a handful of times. This CDR3 is CASRANRGANEKLFF. In DNA form, the CDR3 reads TGTGCCAGCAGGGCAAACAGGGGTGCTAATGAAAAACTGTTTTTT. The V call is TRBV7-6, the J call TRBJ1-4, with 7 positions matching TRBD1. J was trimmed by 3 bases and V by 6 bases; bases with no gene match: 7. The CDR3 loop spans 15 amino acids. Germline-derived CDR1 and CDR2 are SGHVS and FNYEAQ.

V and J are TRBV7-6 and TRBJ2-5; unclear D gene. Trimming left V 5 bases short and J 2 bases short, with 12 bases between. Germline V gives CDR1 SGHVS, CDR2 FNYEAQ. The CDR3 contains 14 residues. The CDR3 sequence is CASSPTSWQETQYF. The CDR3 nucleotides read TGTGCCAGCAGCCCGACTTCCTGGCAAGAGACCCAGTACTTC.

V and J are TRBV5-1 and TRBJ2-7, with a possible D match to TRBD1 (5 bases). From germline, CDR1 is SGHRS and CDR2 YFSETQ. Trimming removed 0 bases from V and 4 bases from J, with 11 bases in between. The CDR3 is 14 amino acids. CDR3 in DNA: TGCGCCAGCAGCTTGGCCCTACAGGCGTACGAGCAGTACTTC. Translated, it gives CASSLALQAYEQYF.

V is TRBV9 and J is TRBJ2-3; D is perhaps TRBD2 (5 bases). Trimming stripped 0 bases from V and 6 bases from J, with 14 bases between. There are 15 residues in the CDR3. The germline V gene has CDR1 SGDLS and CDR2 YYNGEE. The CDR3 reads CASSVGATEGDTQYF. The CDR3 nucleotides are TGTGCCAGCAGCGTAGGAGCGACCGAGGGCGATACGCAGTATTTT.

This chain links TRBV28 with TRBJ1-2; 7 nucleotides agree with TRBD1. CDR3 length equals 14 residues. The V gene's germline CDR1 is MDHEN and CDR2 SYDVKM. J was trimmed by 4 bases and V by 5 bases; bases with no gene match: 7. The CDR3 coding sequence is TGTGCCAGCAGTCCATCGACAGGGAGCTATGGCTACACCTTC. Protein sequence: CASSPSTGSYGYTF.

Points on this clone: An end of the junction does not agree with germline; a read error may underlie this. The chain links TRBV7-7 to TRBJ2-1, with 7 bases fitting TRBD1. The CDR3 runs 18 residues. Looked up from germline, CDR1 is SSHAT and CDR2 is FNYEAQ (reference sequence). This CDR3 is CASSLRVATGSLGNEQFF. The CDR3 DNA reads TGTGCTAGCAGCTTAAGGGTCGCGACAGGGTCACTTGGGAATGAGCAGTTCTTC.